Listed here is a single T cell receptor beta chain. The antigen is not known. cDNA libraries for TCR alpha and TCR beta, carrying sample barcodes and UMIs, came from 5'RACE with constant-segment primers. TCRdb passed the 5' RACE reads through MiXCR, listing each CDR3 protein once. The table has around 300,000 distinct CDR3 sequences, under 8.5% seen once. The sample comes from a study of T-cell memory formation after mild COVID-19. General study points: Mainly CM and EM harbored the contracting CD4+ clones; mainly EMRA harbored the CD8+ ones.

The source of this sequence is a man between 18 and 35 years old who had mild COVID-19 (a few samples of this study predate the infection). Cell type and time point are not known. The specimen was PBMCs or a T cell subset sorted from them (not recorded which).

The CDR3 sequence is CASSASGTNTGELFF. The DNA of the CDR3 is TGTGCCAGCAGCGCTAGCGGGACTAACACCGGGGAGCTGTTTTTT. The genes are TRBV12-3 or TRBV12-4 and TRBJ2-2; TRBD2 agrees at 9 bases. The CDR3 is made up of 15 amino acids. Unmatched junction bases numbered 4, after V lost 6 bases and J lost 2 bases.